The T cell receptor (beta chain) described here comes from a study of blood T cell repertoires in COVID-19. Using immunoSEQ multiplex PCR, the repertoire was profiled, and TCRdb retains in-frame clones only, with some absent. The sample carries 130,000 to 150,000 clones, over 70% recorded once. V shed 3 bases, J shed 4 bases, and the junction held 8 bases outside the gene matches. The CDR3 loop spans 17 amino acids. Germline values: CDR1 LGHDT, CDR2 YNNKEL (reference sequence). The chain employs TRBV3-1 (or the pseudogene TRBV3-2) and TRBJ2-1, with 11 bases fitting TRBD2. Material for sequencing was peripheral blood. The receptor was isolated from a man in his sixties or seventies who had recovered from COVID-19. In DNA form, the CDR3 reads TGTGCCAGCAGCCATCCCCTAGCGGGAGGAATATACAATGAGCAGTTCTTC. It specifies CASSHPLAGGIYNEQFF.